A single sample gave rise to the 21 T cell receptor beta chains below, sequenced in a study of CD8 T cells in Susac syndrome. Random hexamers were used to reverse transcribe about 0.5 to 1 ug of RNA. TCRdb called the immunoSEQ multiplex PCR reads again in MiXCR, with one record for every CDR3 protein. The repertoire holds 40,000 to 60,000 distinct CDR3 sequences, with roughly 93% as singletons. Sequencing used CD8+ T cells from PBMCs. These receptor sequences come from a human donor with multiple sclerosis.

The V and J genes are TRBV9 and TRBJ2-1; the match to TRBD2 covers 9 bases. V was clipped by 4 bases and J by 1 base; unmatched bases: 3. CDR1 is SGDLS, CDR2 YYNGEE, per germline. The CDR3 extends over 15 amino acids. The CDR3 DNA is TGTGCCAGCAGCCGCAGCGGGGGGTCCTACAATGAGCAGTTCTTC. Its translation: CASSRSGGSYNEQFF.

The chain links TRBV20-1 to TRBJ1-2, with 7 nucleotides matching TRBD1. Germline CDR1 and CDR2: DFQATT and SNEGSKA (reference sequence). This CDR3 has 15 residues. After removal of 1 base from V and 5 bases from J, the junction contained 10 bases not matched to a gene. The CDR3 sequence: CSARASQGGVYGYTF. In DNA, the CDR3 is TGCAGTGCTAGAGCCTCGCAGGGGGGAGTTTATGGCTACACCTTC.

The gene calls are TRBV6-4 and TRBJ1-1; possible D gene TRBD1, 5 bases. Trimming pared 0 bases from V and 14 bases from J, leaving 13 bases between. This CDR3 comprises 12 residues. The germline V gene has CDR1 MRHNA and CDR2 SNTAGT. The CDR3 sequence: CASSDSFGGSFF. CDR3 nucleotides: TGTGCCAGCAGTGACTCATTCGGGGGGTCCTTCTTT.

The table lists this clonotype with a few counts. The chain couples TRBV29-1 to TRBJ2-6; unclear D gene. V lost 5 bases and J 0 bases, leaving 8 bases between the germline ends. The germline V gene encodes CDR1 SQVTM and CDR2 ANQGSEA. The CDR3 contains 14 residues. CDR3 DNA sequence: TGCAGCGTTTCAGGCCTCTCTGGGGCCAACGTCCTGACTTTC. It codes for CSVSGLSGANVLTF.

This chain uses TRBV7-8 with TRBJ2-3, with a possible D match to TRBD1 (5 bases). Germline values: CDR1 SGHVS, CDR2 FQNEAQ. The V gene lost 3 bases and the J gene lost 1 base, with 8 bases spanning the gap. The CDR3 totals 14 residues. The CDR3 spells CASSFRVGTDTQYF. CDR3 coding DNA: TGTGCCAGCAGCTTCAGGGTGGGCACAGATACGCAGTATTTT.

The chain employs TRBV20-1 and TRBJ1-6; D is perhaps TRBD1 (5 bases). This CDR3 is 13 amino acids long. CDR1 DFQATT and CDR2 SNEGSKA come from the germline V gene (reference sequence). V gave up 0 bases and J gave up 7 bases, with 7 bases separating them. CDR3 DNA sequence: TGCAGTGCTAGAGATGGGGGGAATTCACCCCTCCACTTT. Protein sequence: CSARDGGNSPLHF.

V usage is TRBV19 and J usage is TRBJ1-1; TRBD1 agrees at 7 bases. Germline CDR1 and CDR2: LNHDA and SQIVND (reference sequence). The CDR3 runs to 20 residues. Trimming removed 6 bases from V and 1 base from J; junction bases left unmatched: 23. The CDR3 DNA reads TGTGCCAGTAGCAACGAGGTGGGTTTAGGGGGCGCGAGTCCGAACACTGAAGCTTTCTTT. Amino acid sequence: CASSNEVGLGGASPNTEAFF. Variable domain in full (rest from reference TRBV19 and TRBJ1-1): DGGITQSPKYLFRKEGQNVTLSCEQNLNHDAMYWYRQDPGQGLRLIYYSQIVNDFQKGDIAEGYSVSREKKESFPLTVTSAQKNPTAFYLCASSNEVGLGGASPNTEAFFGQGTRLTVV.

This chain uses TRBV27 with TRBJ1-2; D unclear. V gave up 1 base and J gave up 0 bases, with 9 bases separating them. Germline assignment: CDR1 MNHEY and CDR2 SMNVEV (reference sequence). This CDR3 has 15 amino acids. The DNA for the CDR3 is TGTGCCAGCAGTTTATTTGGTTCCTCTAACTATGGCTACACCTTC. As protein: CASSLFGSSNYGYTF.

The chain combines TRBV13 with TRBJ2-7; D is uncertain. V was pared by 0 bases and J by 0 bases, with 15 bases between. This CDR3 comprises 17 residues. The germline V gene has CDR1 PRHDT and CDR2 FYEKMQ (reference sequence). CDR3 in amino acids: CASSLGPGPDFSYEQYF. In DNA, the CDR3 is TGTGCCAGCAGCTTAGGGCCCGGGCCAGACTTCTCCTACGAGCAGTACTTC.

The chain carries TRBV15 and TRBJ2-3, with TRBD1 identical over 9 bases. With V trimmed by 5 bases and J by 1 base, 10 bases remained unmatched. Germline V gene lookup returns CDR1 LNHNV and CDR2 YYDKDF (reference sequence). This CDR3 spans 17 amino acids. This CDR3 reads CATSFRPRTGGTDTQYF. The CDR3 DNA follows: TGTGCCACCAGCTTTCGGCCGAGGACAGGGGGCACAGATACGCAGTATTTT.

J is TRBJ2-1 and V is TRBV12-3 or TRBV12-4, with D uncertain. The CDR3 length is 11 residues. V shed 5 bases and J shed 8 bases, with 7 bases lying between them. The CDR3 DNA is TGTGCCAGCAGTGAAAGGGATGAGCAGTTCTTC. Amino acids: CASSERDEQFF.

The chain employs TRBV19 and TRBJ1-2; perhaps TRBD1 as D (6 bases). The germline V gene has CDR1 LNHDA and CDR2 SQIVND (reference sequence). This CDR3 region has 15 residues. With 6 bases removed from V and 8 bases from J, the gap between germline ends came to 22 bases. The chain's CDR3 is CASSIKLRGVQGYTF. CDR3 nucleotide sequence: TGTGCCAGTAGCATAAAACTCAGGGGAGTACAAGGCTACACCTTC.

The table lists this clonotype with a count of one. The gene calls are TRBV3-1 and TRBJ1-5; D not resolved. Germline-derived CDR1 and CDR2 are LGHDT and YNNKEL (reference sequence). This CDR3 spans 15 amino acids. V was cut by 1 base and J by 2 bases, with 9 bases left in between. CDR3 region: CASSQGGPGNQPQHF. The CDR3 coding sequence is TGTGCCAGCAGCCAAGGAGGGCCCGGCAATCAGCCCCAGCATTTT.

V and J are TRBV7-6 and TRBJ2-2; D ambiguous. V dropped 4 bases and J dropped 1 base, with 7 bases sitting between them. This CDR3 is built from 14 residues. The germline gives CDR1 SGHVS, CDR2 FNYEAQ. The CDR3 here is CASSSRQNTGELFF. CDR3 sequence (DNA): TGTGCCAGCAGCTCCAGACAGAACACCGGGGAGCTGTTTTTT.

The chain is built from TRBV18 and TRBJ1-1; D unresolved. CDR1 and CDR2 from the germline V gene are KGHSH and LQKENI. V was trimmed by 3 bases and J by 1 base, leaving 12 bases between them. The CDR3 is 15 amino acids. CDR3 sequence: CASSPVFGENTEAFF. CDR3 nucleotides: TGTGCCAGCTCACCCGTATTCGGAGAGAACACTGAAGCTTTCTTT.

J is TRBJ1-5 and V is TRBV12-3 or TRBV12-4; D gene ambiguous. The CDR3 loop spans 13 amino acids. V shed 3 bases and J shed 5 bases, with 8 bases lying between them. The CDR3 DNA follows: TGTGCCAGCAGTTTGTCGAGATATCAGCCCCAGCATTTT. Translating it yields CASSLSRYQPQHF.

This chain joins TRBV2 and TRBJ2-4; 10 bases agree with TRBD1. V lost 7 bases and J lost 8; bases outside the gene matches: 11. This CDR3 spans 15 amino acids. Germline CDR1 SNHLY, CDR2 FYNNEI. This CDR3 is CASMGGTGVSHIQYF. CDR3 nucleotides: TGTGCCAGCATGGGAGGGACAGGGGTTTCCCACATTCAGTACTTC. Complete variable domain (other parts from reference TRBV2 and TRBJ2-4): EPEVTQTPSHQVTQMGQEVILRCVPISNHLYFYWYRQILGQKVEFLVSFYNNEISEKSEIFDDQFSVERPDGSNFTLKIRSTKLEDSAMYFCASMGGTGVSHIQYFGAGTRLSVL.

This chain joins TRBV6-5 and TRBJ2-2, with D possibly being TRBD1 or TRBD2 (5 bases each). The germline V gene encodes CDR1 MNHEY and CDR2 SVGAGI. The CDR3 runs to 14 residues. The germline V and J ends were trimmed by 3 bases and 4 bases, with 9 bases remaining between them. The CDR3 is CASSYGGGTGELFF. DNA of the CDR3: TGTGCCAGCAGTTATGGTGGGGGCACCGGGGAGCTGTTTTTT.

The rearrangement links TRBV20-1 to TRBJ2-3; D unclear. The CDR3 is 11 residues long. Looked up from germline, CDR1 is DFQATT and CDR2 is SNEGSKA (reference sequence). The V end lost 8 bases, the J end lost 5 bases, and 11 bases lay between the germline ends. This CDR3 is CSTKVIDTQYF. In nucleotides, the CDR3 is TGCAGTACGAAAGTAATAGATACGCAGTATTTT.

This sequence joins TRBV14 and TRBJ2-3; D is ambiguous. Germline V CDR1 and CDR2: SGHDN, FVKESK. The CDR3 has 13 amino acids. Trimming took 1 base from V and 7 from J, leaving 9 bases between them. CDR3 sequence (DNA): TGTGCCAGCAGCCAAGGCAGTCGGAATACGCAGTATTTT. It yields the protein CASSQGSRNTQYF.

The chain couples TRBV19 to TRBJ1-5; D is undetermined. The CDR3 sequence is 15 residues long. Trimming left V 3 bases short and J 8 bases short, with 17 bases between. Germline V CDR1 and CDR2: LNHDA, SQIVND (reference sequence). CDR3 loop: CASSIGSRPGEPQHF. The CDR3 DNA reads as TGTGCCAGTAGTATTGGGTCTCGGCCGGGAGAGCCCCAGCATTTT.